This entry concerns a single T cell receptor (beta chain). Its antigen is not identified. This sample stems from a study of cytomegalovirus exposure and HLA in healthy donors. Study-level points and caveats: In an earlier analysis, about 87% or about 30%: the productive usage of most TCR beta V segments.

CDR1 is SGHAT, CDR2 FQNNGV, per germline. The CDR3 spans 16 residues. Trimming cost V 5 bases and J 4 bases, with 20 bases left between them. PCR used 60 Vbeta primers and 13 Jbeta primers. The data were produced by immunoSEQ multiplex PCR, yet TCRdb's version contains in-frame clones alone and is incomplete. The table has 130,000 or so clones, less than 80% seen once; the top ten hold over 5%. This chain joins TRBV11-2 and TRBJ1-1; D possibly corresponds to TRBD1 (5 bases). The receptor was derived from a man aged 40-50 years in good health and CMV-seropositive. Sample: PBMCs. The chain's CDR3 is CASSLTKDWTITEAFF. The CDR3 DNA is TGTGCCAGCAGCCTTACAAAAGACTGGACAATCACTGAAGCTTTCTTT. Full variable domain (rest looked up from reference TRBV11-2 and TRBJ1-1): EAGVAQSPRYKIIEKRQSVAFWCNPISGHATLYWYQQILGQGPKLLIQFQNNGVVDDSQLPKDRFSAERLKGVDSTLKIQPAKLEDSAVYLCASSLTKDWTITEAFFGQGTRLTVV.